Below, 29 T cell receptor beta chains from the same sample are listed, as sequenced in a study of cytotoxic CD8 clonotypes in ibrutinib-treated CLL. TCRdb's table, derived via immunoSEQ multiplex PCR, lists solely in-frame clones and lacks some. This table has roughly 300,000 clones, around 76% appearing once. Sequencing used PBMCs, obtained at disease progression, from a patient treated with ibrutinib. All receptors come from a human donor with chronic lymphocytic leukemia.

This chain uses TRBV29-1 with TRBJ2-2; unclear D gene. This CDR3 is 12 amino acids long. Germline V lookup: CDR1 SQVTM, CDR2 ANQGSEA. Trimming removed 4 bases at V and 8 bases at J, with 11 bases between. The CDR3 DNA sequence: TGCAGCGTTGCTGTTTGGGGTGGGGAGCTGTTTTTT. Translating it yields CSVAVWGGELFF.

This clone has a single count. This chain joins TRBV10-3 and TRBJ2-5; D is ambiguous. Per the germline V gene, CDR1 is ENHRY and CDR2 is SYGVKD. Trimming stripped 6 bases from V and 0 bases from J, with 8 bases between. The CDR3 loop spans 13 amino acids. This chain's CDR3 is CAISSGDQETQYF. As DNA, the CDR3 is TGTGCCATCAGCTCCGGAGACCAAGAGACCCAGTACTTC.

The rearrangement joins TRBV4-1 to TRBJ2-7; D is uncertain. The CDR3 covers 13 residues. The ends were cut back, 4 bases at V and 2 bases at J, with 9 bases in the middle. Per germline, CDR1 MGHRA and CDR2 YSYEKL. This CDR3 reads CASSPVAAYEQYF. For the CDR3, the DNA is TGCGCCAGCAGCCCGGTGGCCGCCTACGAGCAGTACTTC.

V usage is TRBV4-1 and J usage is TRBJ1-6, with D perhaps matching TRBD1 (5 bases). Germline values: CDR1 MGHRA, CDR2 YSYEKL. The germline V and J ends were trimmed by 3 bases and 7 bases, with 19 bases remaining between them. This CDR3 has 17 residues. For the CDR3, the DNA is TGCGCCAGCAGCCACCCCGGGGGGGAGGGCGGCAATTCACCCCTCCACTTT. This sequence encodes CASSHPGGEGGNSPLHF.

This clone was picked up a small number of times. The chain is built from TRBV7-9 and TRBJ2-7; tentatively, D is TRBD1 (5 bases). This CDR3 has 14 residues. Germline-derived CDR1 and CDR2 are SEHNR and FQNEAQ (reference sequence). V lost 0 bases, J lost 3 bases, and 9 bases lay in between. The DNA for the CDR3 is TGTGCCAGCAGCTTAGCGGGTCAGGGCTACGAGCAGTACTTC. Its protein product is CASSLAGQGYEQYF.

The chain links TRBV2 to TRBJ1-1; 7 bases fit TRBD1. The germline V gene encodes CDR1 SNHLY and CDR2 FYNNEI. V gave up 6 bases and J gave up 4 bases; unmatched junction bases: 8. The CDR3 loop spans 14 amino acids. The CDR3 DNA follows: TGTGCCAGCAGCCAGACAGGGAGGGGCACTGAAGCTTTCTTT. It codes for CASSQTGRGTEAFF.

The chain joins TRBV28 to TRBJ1-5; the match to TRBD1 covers 7 bases. Per the germline V gene, CDR1 is MDHEN and CDR2 is SYDVKM. The CDR3 is 12 amino acids. V lost 5 bases to trimming and J lost 9 bases; unmatched junction nucleotides: 4. CDR3: CASSVTGVPQHF. In DNA, the CDR3 is TGTGCCAGCAGTGTAACAGGGGTGCCCCAGCATTTT.

This chain connects TRBV28 to TRBJ2-7; 8 positions agree with TRBD1. Losses at the gene ends were 1 base for V and 2 bases for J; bases not matched to a gene: 7. The germline CDR1 and CDR2 sequences are MDHEN and SYDVKM. The CDR3 is 16 residues long. CDR3 in amino acids: CASSLSDRAGTYEQYF. The CDR3 nucleotides read TGTGCCAGCAGTTTATCGGACAGGGCTGGCACCTACGAGCAGTACTTC.

The chain recombines TRBV10-1 with TRBJ2-7; unclear D gene. CDR3 length: 13 amino acids. From germline, CDR1 is WNHNN and CDR2 SYGVQD (reference sequence). V lost 0 bases and J lost 3, with 6 bases in between. CDR3 DNA sequence: TGCGCCAGCAGTGAGTCCCGATACTACGAGCAGTACTTC. Translated: CASSESRYYEQYF.

This chain joins TRBV10-3 and TRBJ1-4; TRBD1 matches 9 bases. The CDR3 has 17 residues. From germline, CDR1 is ENHRY and CDR2 SYGVKD. Trimming cost V 3 bases and J 2 bases; bases outside gene matches: 7. DNA of the CDR3: TGTGCCATCAGTGATTGGGGACAGGGATTGACTAATGAAAAACTGTTTTTT. It encodes CAISDWGQGLTNEKLFF.

The chain uses TRBV5-6 and TRBJ2-7, with TRBD1 as a possible D gene (6 bases). Germline CDR1 SGHDT, CDR2 YYEEEE. The CDR3 is 15 residues long. The V end lost 0 bases, the J end lost 3 bases, and 13 bases lay between the germline ends. This CDR3 is CASSLEPGVVYEQYF. As DNA, the CDR3 is TGTGCCAGCAGCTTGGAACCAGGGGTTGTCTACGAGCAGTACTTC. Complete variable domain (other parts from reference TRBV5-6 and TRBJ2-7): DAGVTQSPTHLIKTRGQQVTLRCSPKSGHDTVSWYQQALGQGPQFIFQYYEEEERQRGNFPDRFSGHQFPNYSSELNVNALLLGDSALYLCASSLEPGVVYEQYFGPGTRLTVT.

The chain uses TRBV28 and TRBJ2-5, with D perhaps TRBD1 or TRBD2 (6 bases each). Germline V gives CDR1 MDHEN, CDR2 SYDVKM. V lost 5 bases and J lost 5, with 15 bases in between. This CDR3 region has 14 residues. The CDR3 is CASSRRGGGETQYF. The CDR3 DNA is TGTGCCAGCAGTCGCAGGGGTGGAGGGGAGACCCAGTACTTC.

The V call is TRBV4-1, the J call TRBJ2-4; no definite D call. CDR3 length equals 16 residues. Germline V lookup: CDR1 MGHRA, CDR2 YSYEKL. V lost 1 base and J lost 0, with 10 bases in between. The CDR3, as DNA: TGCGCCAGCAGCCAAGGCCCGTCTCTAGCCAAAAACATTCAGTACTTC. It translates to CASSQGPSLAKNIQYF.

This clone was counted only a few times. The chain couples TRBV7-2 to TRBJ2-7; TRBD1 is a possible D gene (5 bases). This CDR3 has 13 residues. Trimming stripped 2 bases from V and 4 bases from J, with 9 bases between. The V gene's germline CDR1 is SGHTA and CDR2 FQGNSA. CDR3 residues: CASSLQGIYEQYF. CDR3 bases: TGTGCCAGCAGCTTACAGGGTATTTACGAGCAGTACTTC.

V gene TRBV19 combines with J gene TRBJ2-3; 9 nucleotides line up with TRBD1. Trimming removed 1 base from V and 0 bases from J; junction bases left unmatched: 5. The germline V gene has CDR1 LNHDA and CDR2 SQIVND (reference sequence). The CDR3 is made up of 17 amino acids. CDR3 loop: CASSIVDRGWSTDTQYF. The CDR3 coding sequence is TGTGCCAGTAGTATAGTGGACAGGGGATGGAGCACAGATACGCAGTATTTT.

This clone was seen a single time. This sequence joins TRBV4-1 and TRBJ2-1; 7 positions match TRBD1. The V gene's germline CDR1 is MGHRA and CDR2 YSYEKL. The CDR3 is made up of 19 amino acids. Trimming removed 4 bases from V and 2 bases from J; junction bases left unmatched: 17. CDR3 region: CASSREGQYAHGPYNEQFF. As DNA, the CDR3 is TGCGCCAGCAGCCGAGAGGGACAGTATGCTCATGGGCCCTACAATGAGCAGTTCTTC.

The chain employs TRBV7-9 and TRBJ2-7; D tentatively reads TRBD1 or TRBD2 (6 bases each). This CDR3 is built from 14 residues. With 2 bases removed from V and 3 bases from J, the gap between germline ends came to 11 bases. Germline V gives CDR1 SEHNR, CDR2 FQNEAQ (reference sequence). The CDR3 coding sequence is TGTGCCAGCAGCTTAAGGGGGGAAGTCTACGAGCAGTACTTC. Translated: CASSLRGEVYEQYF.

This chain links TRBV29-1 with TRBJ2-3, with TRBD2 as a possible D gene (6 bases). The ends were cut back, 4 bases at V and 0 bases at J, with 8 bases in the middle. Germline CDR1 is SQVTM and CDR2 is ANQGSEA. There are 13 residues in the CDR3. CDR3 in amino acids: CSVGRGSTDTQYF. The CDR3 nucleotides read TGCAGCGTTGGGAGGGGTAGCACAGATACGCAGTATTTT.

This rearrangement joins TRBV27 to TRBJ2-3, with 9 bases lining up with TRBD1. The CDR3 is 12 amino acids. Germline V gene lookup returns CDR1 MNHEY and CDR2 SMNVEV (reference sequence). V shed 3 bases and J 11 bases; nucleotides not matched to a gene: 3. CDR3 region: CASSFPGQGQYF. The CDR3, as DNA: TGTGCCAGCAGTTTCCCGGGACAGGGGCAGTATTTT.

The sample holds one count of this clone. The chain combines TRBV5-5 with TRBJ1-1; tentatively, D is TRBD1 (5 bases). The V end lost 4 bases, the J end lost 0 bases, and 10 bases lay between the germline ends. CDR1 SGHKS and CDR2 YYEKEE come from the germline V gene (reference sequence). This CDR3 region has 14 residues. CDR3 residues: CASSTGTVNTEAFF. The CDR3 nucleotides read TGTGCCAGCAGCACCGGGACGGTGAACACTGAAGCTTTCTTT.

The chain is built from TRBV7-8 and TRBJ2-5; 7 bases fit TRBD1. CDR1 SGHVS and CDR2 FQNEAQ come from the germline V gene. The junction had 14 bases not matched to a gene; V was cut back by 7 bases and J by 6 bases. The CDR3 is 15 amino acids. The CDR3 DNA follows: TGTGCCAGCACCATCGGGCAGGGGGTAGGGAAGACCCAGTACTTC. Translating gives CASTIGQGVGKTQYF.

CDR3 bases: TGTGCCAGCAGCGTTACAGGTGATTATGGCTACACCTTC. This encodes CASSVTGDYGYTF. The chain combines TRBV7-9 with TRBJ1-2; D perhaps matches TRBD1 (5 bases). In germline, CDR1 is SEHNR, CDR2 FQNEAQ (reference sequence). Deletions cut 5 bases from V and 5 bases from J, with 12 bases between. The CDR3 spans 13 residues.

The chain joins TRBV2 to TRBJ2-5; the match to TRBD1 covers 10 bases. With V trimmed by 7 bases and J by 5 bases, 7 bases remained unmatched. The CDR3 consists of 14 residues. Per the germline V gene, CDR1 is SNHLY and CDR2 is FYNNEI. The CDR3 DNA is TGTGCCAGCATTAGGGACAGGGGAGCGGAGACCCAGTACTTC. Its translation is CASIRDRGAETQYF.

Regarding this clone: A far larger clone is a single base away, which makes a read error likely. This rearrangement joins TRBV7-2 to TRBJ2-7; 7 bases are a match to TRBD2. CDR3 length equals 14 residues. Germline loops: CDR1 SGHTA, CDR2 FQGNSA. The V segment lost 3 bases and the J segment 0 bases; nucleotides outside the gene matches: 2. CDR3 sequence reads: CASSFAGVSYEQYF. The CDR3 coding sequence is TGTGCCAGCAGCTTTGCGGGAGTCTCCTACGAGCAGTACTTC.

The V call is TRBV27, the J call TRBJ2-7; D is ambiguous. Germline-derived CDR1 and CDR2 are MNHEY and SMNVEV (reference sequence). The CDR3 loop spans 14 amino acids. The V end was cut by 3 bases, the J end by 0 bases, with 9 bases between. CDR3 sequence reads: CASSFGLHSYEQYF. As DNA, the CDR3 is TGTGCCAGCAGTTTTGGGCTCCACTCCTACGAGCAGTACTTC.

This clone has just a few counts. V is TRBV9 and J is TRBJ1-1; no clear D gene. The germline V and J ends were trimmed by 0 bases and 3 bases, with 6 bases remaining between them. In germline, CDR1 is SGDLS, CDR2 YYNGEE. The CDR3 runs to 13 residues. In DNA form, the CDR3 reads TGTGCCAGCAGCGTAGAGGGCGACACTGAAGCTTTCTTT. Amino acid sequence: CASSVEGDTEAFF.

This clone was seen only once. V and J are TRBV29-1 and TRBJ2-7, with 7 positions matching TRBD2. This CDR3 region has 13 residues. With 6 bases clipped from V and 0 bases from J, the junction kept 5 bases outside the gene matches. Germline values: CDR1 SQVTM, CDR2 ANQGSEA. CDR3 region: CSVDLADSYEQYF. CDR3 in DNA: TGCAGCGTGGACCTAGCGGACTCCTACGAGCAGTACTTC.

This clone appeared a single time. This rearrangement joins TRBV5-6 to TRBJ1-2; D gene ambiguous. V was trimmed by 6 bases and J by 4 bases, leaving 22 bases between them. Germline CDR1 SGHDT, CDR2 YYEEEE. The CDR3 is 16 residues long. In DNA form, the CDR3 reads TGTGCCAGCACCAAGGAGGGCAGGATCGGTACCTATGGCTACACCTTC. Encoded protein: CASTKEGRIGTYGYTF.

This chain connects TRBV7-6 to TRBJ2-3; 10 bases are a match to TRBD2. Germline V gene sequence: CDR1 SGHVS, CDR2 FNYEAQ. V trimming: 7 bases; J trimming: 5 bases; junction bases outside the gene matches: 6. CDR3 length: 14 residues. CDR3 sequence reads: CASNLAGEGDTQYF. As DNA, the CDR3 is TGTGCCAGCAACCTAGCGGGGGAAGGAGATACGCAGTATTTT.